Shown below are 13 T cell receptor beta chains from a single sample sequenced in a study of regulatory T cells in long-lasting Graves disease. The sample's time point: persistent/refractory GD, antithyroid drugs over 5 years with positive TRAb. The TCR library used RNA extracted from PBMCs. HTBI primers from iRepertoire and Arm-PCR of CDR3 regions yielded the TCR beta libraries. One entry per CDR3 protein, called by TCRdb with MiXCR from the multiplex PCR reads. The sample shows more than 350,000 distinct CDR3 sequences, under 25% of them seen only once. Sample: peripheral blood mononuclear cells (PBMCs), taken when the disease was refractory, from a patient treated with antithyroid drugs. These receptors all stem from a female donor with Graves disease.

This clonotype was counted ten times or more. The chain has TRBV3-1 and TRBJ2-7; TRBD2 agrees at 8 bases. This CDR3 contains 15 residues. V lost 4 bases, J lost 4 bases, and 9 bases stayed unmatched. Germline V gives CDR1 LGHDT, CDR2 YNNKEL (reference sequence). The CDR3 here is CASSPGLAGDYEQYF. The DNA for the CDR3 is TGTGCCAGCAGCCCTGGACTAGCAGGAGATTACGAGCAGTACTTC.

The gene calls are TRBV28 and TRBJ2-7; D may be TRBD1 (5 bases). CDR1 is MDHEN and CDR2 is SYDVKM in the germline V gene. The CDR3 is made up of 13 amino acids. V shed 5 bases and J shed 5 bases, with 13 bases lying between them. This CDR3 reads CASSPRVGNEQYF. Here the CDR3 DNA reads TGTGCCAGCAGTCCCAGGGTTGGCAACGAGCAGTACTTC.

This clonotype was seen ten or more times. The gene calls are TRBV6-1 and TRBJ1-1, with 10 bases that match TRBD1. The CDR3 is 14 residues long. The ends lost 2 bases at V and 6 bases at J; junction bases unmatched: 3. The germline V gene has CDR1 MNHNS and CDR2 SASEGT. The CDR3: CASSEMGTGAEAFF. For the CDR3, the DNA is TGTGCCAGCAGTGAAATGGGGACAGGGGCTGAAGCTTTCTTT.

This clonotype was seen repeatedly, ten times or more. For the CDR3, the DNA is TGTGCCAGCAGCTTCACGACAGGGCTCGAGACCCAGTACTTC. It codes for CASSFTTGLETQYF. The V gene is TRBV12-3 or TRBV12-4, the J gene TRBJ2-5; 7 positions match TRBD1. The CDR3 loop spans 14 amino acids. Trimming cost V 6 bases and J 5 bases; bases outside gene matches: 9.

This clonotype came up once. The V call is TRBV20-1, the J call TRBJ2-3; D uncertain. Germline V lookup: CDR1 DFQATT, CDR2 SNEGSKA (reference sequence). The CDR3 spans 13 residues. Trimming pared 2 bases from V and 6 bases from J, leaving 12 bases between. The DNA of the CDR3 is TGCAGTGCTAGAAGGCCAGAAGGGGATACGCAGTATTTT. Protein product: CSARRPEGDTQYF.

The chain employs TRBV19 and TRBJ2-6; D is undetermined. The CDR3 extends over 17 amino acids. Germline V lookup: CDR1 LNHDA, CDR2 SQIVND (reference sequence). V lost 3 bases and J lost 1, with 13 bases in between. This CDR3 is CASSIGPMASGANVLTF. The CDR3 coding sequence is TGTGCCAGTAGTATTGGGCCCATGGCGTCTGGGGCCAACGTCCTGACTTTC.

A remark on this clonotype: This clone may be a read error of a much larger clone one base away. The rearrangement joins TRBV6-9 to TRBJ1-5; unclear D gene. Between the trimmed V and J ends, which lost 4 bases and 3 bases, there was a span of 13 bases. Germline V gene data show CDR1 as MNHGY and CDR2 as SVAAGI. The CDR3 contains 15 residues. The CDR3 sequence: CASSLVDRLNQPQHF. The CDR3 region has the DNA TGTGCCAGCAGTTTAGTGGACCGACTCAATCAGCCCCAGCATTTT.

In this sample, this clonotype turned up many times. The V gene is TRBV6-5, the J gene TRBJ2-7; TRBD2 matches 9 bases. With 4 bases clipped from V and 9 bases from J, the junction kept 10 bases outside the gene matches. Germline values: CDR1 MNHEY, CDR2 SVGAGI. The CDR3 sequence is 14 residues long. Here the CDR3 DNA reads TGTGCCAGCAGTTGGACTAGCGAAGAGCCATCGCAGTACTTC. Encoded protein: CASSWTSEEPSQYF.

The table lists this clonotype with a few counts. V usage is TRBV30 and J usage is TRBJ2-7; 8 bases are a match to TRBD1. This CDR3 spans 15 amino acids. J gave up 1 base and V 2 bases, and 7 bases lay outside the gene matches. From germline, CDR1 is GTSNPN and CDR2 SVGIG (reference sequence). The CDR3 loop reads CAWSRGDRPSYEQYF. The CDR3 DNA is TGTGCCTGGAGTAGGGGGGACAGGCCTTCCTACGAGCAGTACTTC.

This clonotype was seen a handful of times. The chain uses TRBV29-1 and TRBJ2-7; 10 bases fit TRBD1. The V segment lost 4 bases and the J segment 4 bases; nucleotides outside the gene matches: 10. There are 15 residues in the CDR3. Germline assignment: CDR1 SQVTM and CDR2 ANQGSEA. The CDR3 DNA reads as TGCAGCGTTGGCAGCTGGGACAGGGGATTTTACGAGCAGTACTTC. Translated, it gives CSVGSWDRGFYEQYF.

This clonotype was seen a few times. The J gene is TRBJ1-6, the V gene TRBV2, with no clear D. Germline V lookup: CDR1 SNHLY, CDR2 FYNNEI. The CDR3 is 11 residues long. The V end was cut by 6 bases, the J end by 14 bases, with 11 bases between. CDR3 nucleotides: TGTGCCAGCAGAGGCACAGCCACCCTCCACTTT. Encoded protein: CASRGTATLHF.

The chain uses TRBV7-9 and TRBJ1-1; D is ambiguous. Germline loops: CDR1 SEHNR, CDR2 FQNEAQ (reference sequence). Trimming took 5 bases from V and 6 from J, leaving 13 bases between them. The CDR3 consists of 13 residues. The DNA of the CDR3 is TGTGCCAGCAGCGTCTATCCCGGCCCTGAAGCTTTCTTT. Protein: CASSVYPGPEAFF.

This clonotype was found many times. The chain combines TRBV10-3 with TRBJ2-7; TRBD1 might be the D (6 bases). The CDR3 totals 16 residues. Germline assignment: CDR1 ENHRY and CDR2 SYGVKD. V was clipped by 0 bases and J by 7 bases, with 19 bases between them. The CDR3 sequence: CAISESNGTPGREQYF. CDR3 DNA sequence: TGTGCCATCAGTGAGTCGAACGGGACACCTGGGCGAGAGCAGTACTTC.